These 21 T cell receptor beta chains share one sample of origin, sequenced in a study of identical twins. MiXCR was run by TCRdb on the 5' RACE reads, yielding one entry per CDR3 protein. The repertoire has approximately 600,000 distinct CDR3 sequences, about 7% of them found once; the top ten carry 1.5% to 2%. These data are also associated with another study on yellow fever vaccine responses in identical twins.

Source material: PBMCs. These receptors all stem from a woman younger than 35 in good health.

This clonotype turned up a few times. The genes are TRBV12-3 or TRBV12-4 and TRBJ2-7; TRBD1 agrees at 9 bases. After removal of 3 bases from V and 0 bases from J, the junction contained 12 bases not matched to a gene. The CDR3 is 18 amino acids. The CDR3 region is CASSFQLSRDRVSYEQYF. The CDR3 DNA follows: TGTGCCAGCAGTTTCCAATTAAGCCGGGACAGGGTCTCCTACGAGCAGTACTTC.

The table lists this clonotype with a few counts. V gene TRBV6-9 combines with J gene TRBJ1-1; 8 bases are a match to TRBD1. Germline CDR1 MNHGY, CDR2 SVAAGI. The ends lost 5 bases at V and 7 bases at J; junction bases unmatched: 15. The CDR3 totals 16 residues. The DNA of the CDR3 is TGTGCCAGCAGTCTCTTGGGACAGGCAAACGACAGTGAAGCTTTCTTT. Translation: CASSLLGQANDSEAFF.

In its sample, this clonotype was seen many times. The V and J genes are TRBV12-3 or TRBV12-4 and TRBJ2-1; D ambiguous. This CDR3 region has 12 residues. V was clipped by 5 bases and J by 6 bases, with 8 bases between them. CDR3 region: CASSTPTNEQFF. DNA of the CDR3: TGTGCCAGCAGTACCCCCACCAATGAGCAGTTCTTC.

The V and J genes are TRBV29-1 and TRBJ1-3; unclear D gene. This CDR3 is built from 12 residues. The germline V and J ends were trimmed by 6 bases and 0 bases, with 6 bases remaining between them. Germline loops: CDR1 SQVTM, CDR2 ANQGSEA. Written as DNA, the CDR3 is TGCAGCGTCCGACCCTCTGGAAACACCATATATTTT. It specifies CSVRPSGNTIYF.

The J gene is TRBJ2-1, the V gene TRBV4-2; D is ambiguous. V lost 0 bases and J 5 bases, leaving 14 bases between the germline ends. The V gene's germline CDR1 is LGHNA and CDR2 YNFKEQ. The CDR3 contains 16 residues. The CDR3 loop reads CASSQDRLSANNEQFF. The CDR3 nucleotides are TGTGCCAGCAGCCAAGATAGGCTAAGCGCCAACAATGAGCAGTTCTTC.

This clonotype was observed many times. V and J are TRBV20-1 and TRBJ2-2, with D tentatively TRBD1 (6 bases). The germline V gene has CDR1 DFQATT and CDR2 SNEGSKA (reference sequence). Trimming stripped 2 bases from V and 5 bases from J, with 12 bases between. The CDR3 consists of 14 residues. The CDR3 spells CSARPGVETGELFF. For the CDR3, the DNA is TGCAGTGCTAGACCAGGGGTGGAGACCGGGGAGCTGTTTTTT.

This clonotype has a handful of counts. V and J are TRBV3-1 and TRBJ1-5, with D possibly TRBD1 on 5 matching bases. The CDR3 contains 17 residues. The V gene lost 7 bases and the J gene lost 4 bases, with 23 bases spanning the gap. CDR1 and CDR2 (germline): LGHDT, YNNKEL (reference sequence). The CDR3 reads CASTKWARDAANQPQHF. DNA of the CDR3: TGTGCCAGCACCAAATGGGCAAGGGACGCAGCAAATCAGCCCCAGCATTTT.

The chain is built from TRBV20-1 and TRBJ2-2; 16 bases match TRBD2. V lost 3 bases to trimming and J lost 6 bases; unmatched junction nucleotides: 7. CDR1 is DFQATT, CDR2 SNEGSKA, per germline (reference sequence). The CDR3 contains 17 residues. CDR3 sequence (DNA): TGCAGTGCTAGGATCCCGGGACTAGCGGGGGGGCCCGGGGAGCTGTTTTTT. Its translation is CSARIPGLAGGPGELFF.

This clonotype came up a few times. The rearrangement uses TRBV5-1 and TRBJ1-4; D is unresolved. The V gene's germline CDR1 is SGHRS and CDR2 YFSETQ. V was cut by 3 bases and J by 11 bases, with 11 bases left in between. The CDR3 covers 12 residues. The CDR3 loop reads CASSSIPGKLFF. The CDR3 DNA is TGCGCCAGCAGCTCAATCCCGGGGAAACTGTTTTTT.

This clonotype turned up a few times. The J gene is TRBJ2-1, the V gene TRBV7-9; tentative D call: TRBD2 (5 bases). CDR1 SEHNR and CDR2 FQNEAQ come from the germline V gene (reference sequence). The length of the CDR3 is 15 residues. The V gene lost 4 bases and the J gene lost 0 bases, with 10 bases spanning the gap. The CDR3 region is CASSSGFPSYNEQFF. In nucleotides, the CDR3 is TGTGCCAGCAGCTCGGGGTTTCCCTCCTACAATGAGCAGTTCTTC.

The CDR3 bases are TGTGCCAGCAGCACCGGGTTCGGGGTTAATGAGCAGTTCTTC. Protein sequence: CASSTGFGVNEQFF. J is TRBJ2-1 and V is TRBV7-9; D perhaps matches TRBD2 (5 bases). The CDR3 spans 14 residues. Deletions cut 5 bases from V and 7 bases from J, with 15 bases between. Per the germline V gene, CDR1 is SEHNR and CDR2 is FQNEAQ (reference sequence).

For the CDR3, the DNA is TGCGCCAGCAGCCAAGGCAGTAATACCTACAATGAGCAGTTCTTC. It translates to CASSQGSNTYNEQFF. This chain connects TRBV4-1 to TRBJ2-1; no definite D call. CDR1 and CDR2 from the germline V gene are MGHRA and YSYEKL. Between the trimmed V and J ends, which lost 1 base and 2 bases, there was a span of 9 bases. The CDR3 is made up of 15 amino acids.

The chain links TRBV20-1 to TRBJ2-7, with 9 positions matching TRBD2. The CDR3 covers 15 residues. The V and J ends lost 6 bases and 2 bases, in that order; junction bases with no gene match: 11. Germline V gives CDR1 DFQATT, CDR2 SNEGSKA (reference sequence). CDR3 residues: CSALPRGGRAYEQYF. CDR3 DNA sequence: TGCAGTGCCCTCCCCCGGGGCGGGAGGGCCTACGAGCAGTACTTC.

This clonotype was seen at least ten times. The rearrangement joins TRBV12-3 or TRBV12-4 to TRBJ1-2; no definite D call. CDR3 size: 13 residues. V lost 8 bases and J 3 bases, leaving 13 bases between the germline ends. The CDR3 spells CASHRTPDYGYTF. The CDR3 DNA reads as TGTGCCAGCCATCGGACGCCAGACTATGGCTACACCTTC.

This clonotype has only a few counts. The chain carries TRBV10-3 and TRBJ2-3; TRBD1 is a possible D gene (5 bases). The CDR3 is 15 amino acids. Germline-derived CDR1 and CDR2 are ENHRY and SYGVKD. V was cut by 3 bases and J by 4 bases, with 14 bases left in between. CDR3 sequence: CAISDQAGPSDTQYF. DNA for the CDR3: TGTGCCATCAGTGATCAGGCAGGGCCATCAGATACGCAGTATTTT.

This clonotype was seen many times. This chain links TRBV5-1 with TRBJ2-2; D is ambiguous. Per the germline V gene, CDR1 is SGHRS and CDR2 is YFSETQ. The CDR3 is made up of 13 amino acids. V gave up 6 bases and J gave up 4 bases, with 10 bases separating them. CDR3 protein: CASKDPRTGELFF. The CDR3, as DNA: TGCGCCAGCAAAGACCCTCGCACCGGGGAGCTGTTTTTT.

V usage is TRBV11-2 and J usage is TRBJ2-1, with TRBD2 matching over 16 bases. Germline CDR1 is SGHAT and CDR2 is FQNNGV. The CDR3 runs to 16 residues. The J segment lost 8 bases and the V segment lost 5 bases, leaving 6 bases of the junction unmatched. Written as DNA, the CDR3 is TGTGCCAGCAGCGGGACTAGCGGGGGGGCCCGCCATGAGCAGTTCTTC. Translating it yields CASSGTSGGARHEQFF.

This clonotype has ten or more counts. In DNA form, the CDR3 reads TGTGCCAGCAGTTCATTAGGGGGGGGATACAATGAGCAGTTCTTC. Encoded protein: CASSSLGGGYNEQFF. The chain carries TRBV12-3 or TRBV12-4 and TRBJ2-1; the D gene is possibly TRBD2 (7 bases). Trimming stripped 4 bases from V and 4 bases from J, with 14 bases between. CDR3 length: 15 amino acids.

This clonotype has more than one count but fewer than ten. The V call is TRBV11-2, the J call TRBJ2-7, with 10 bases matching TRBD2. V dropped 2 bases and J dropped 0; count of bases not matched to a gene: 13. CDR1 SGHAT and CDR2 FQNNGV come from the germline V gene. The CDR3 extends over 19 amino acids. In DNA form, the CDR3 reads TGTGCCAGCAGCTTAATACTAGCGGGGCAAGACTCTAACTCCTACGAGCAGTACGTC. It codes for CASSLILAGQDSNSYEQYV.

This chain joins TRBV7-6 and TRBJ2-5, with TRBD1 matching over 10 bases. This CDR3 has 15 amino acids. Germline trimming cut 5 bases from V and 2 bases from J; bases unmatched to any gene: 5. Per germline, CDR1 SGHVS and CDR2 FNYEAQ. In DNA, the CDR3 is TGTGCCAGCAGCCAGCGGGACAGGGGTCAAGAGACCCAGTACTTC. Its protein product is CASSQRDRGQETQYF.

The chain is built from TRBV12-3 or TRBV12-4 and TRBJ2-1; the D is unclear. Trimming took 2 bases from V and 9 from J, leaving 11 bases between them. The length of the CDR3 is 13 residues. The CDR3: CASSLFGSGEQFF. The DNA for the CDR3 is TGTGCCAGCAGTTTATTCGGGTCGGGTGAGCAGTTCTTC.